These 28 T cell receptor beta chains were all obtained from the same sample, sequenced in a study of shared clonotypes between healthy human individuals. Here immunoSEQ multiplex PCR was the method, and the copy in TCRdb shows in-frame clones only, minus some. Seen here are 2 million to 2.5 million clones, 95% observed once, and the top ten hold roughly 0.13%. The sequencing input was naive CD4+ T cells sorted from blood. Subset reported: CD45RA+ positively selected. Receptor source: a man younger than 35 in good health.

V gene TRBV10-3 combines with J gene TRBJ2-2, with 16 bases identical to TRBD2. Germline values: CDR1 ENHRY, CDR2 SYGVKD. V lost 6 bases, J lost 7 bases, and 5 bases stayed unmatched. CDR3 length equals 16 residues. CDR3 bases: TGTGCCATCAGACCGGGACTAGCGGGGGGGATCGGGGAGCTGTTTTTT. This translates into CAIRPGLAGGIGELFF.

The CDR3 protein is CASSWPSGSGELFF. As DNA, the CDR3 is TGCGCCAGCAGCTGGCCCTCAGGGTCCGGGGAGCTGTTTTTT. This chain connects TRBV5-1 to TRBJ2-2; D may be TRBD1 (5 bases). V was pared by 3 bases and J by 6 bases, with 12 bases between. Germline V lookup: CDR1 SGHRS, CDR2 YFSETQ. The CDR3 contains 14 residues.

Concerning this clone itself: Different DNA sequences within this sample yield the same CDR3. This chain uses TRBV6-5 with TRBJ1-1, with a weak D call TRBD1 (6 bases). There are 12 residues in the CDR3. Per germline, CDR1 MNHEY and CDR2 SVGAGI. V lost 2 bases to trimming and J lost 8 bases, with 9 bases between them. The CDR3: CASSYDRTEAFF. Here the CDR3 DNA reads TGTGCCAGCAGTTACGACAGGACCGAAGCTTTCTTT.

The J gene is TRBJ1-2, the V gene TRBV28; D call uncertain. The V and J ends lost 5 bases and 5 bases respectively, with 15 bases between them. The germline CDR1 and CDR2 sequences are MDHEN and SYDVKM. The CDR3 has 14 residues. As DNA, the CDR3 is TGTGCCAGCAGTATTGGTCAGATGGATTATGGCTACACCTTC. Translated: CASSIGQMDYGYTF.

This chain joins TRBV5-6 and TRBJ2-7; 7 bases map to TRBD2. The CDR3 sequence is 15 residues long. The germline gives CDR1 SGHDT, CDR2 YYEEEE. V was clipped by 2 bases and J by 3 bases; unmatched bases: 8. The CDR3 nucleotides are TGTGCCAGCAGCTTTAGAGGACTAGGTAACTACGAGCAGTACTTC. Translation: CASSFRGLGNYEQYF.

CDR3 DNA: TGTGCCAGCAGCGTCGCCGGGACAGGCGAGGTCTATGGCTACACCTTC. Protein product: CASSVAGTGEVYGYTF. The chain couples TRBV9 to TRBJ1-2; 8 nucleotides align to TRBD1. There are 16 residues in the CDR3. Germline CDR1 SGDLS, CDR2 YYNGEE. Trimming at V came to 2 bases and at J to 4 bases, leaving 10 bases not matched to a gene.

The V and J genes are TRBV2 and TRBJ2-1; D possibly corresponds to TRBD1 (6 bases). The CDR3 runs to 12 residues. Per the germline V gene, CDR1 is SNHLY and CDR2 is FYNNEI. V lost 7 bases and J 9 bases, leaving 13 bases between the germline ends. In DNA, the CDR3 is TGTGCCAGCACACAGGGAACCGGTGAGCAGTTCTTC. It yields the protein CASTQGTGEQFF. The variable domain in full, with the rest retrieved from reference TRBV2 and TRBJ2-1, is EPEVTQTPSHQVTQMGQEVILRCVPISNHLYFYWYRQILGQKVEFLVSFYNNEISEKSEIFDDQFSVERPDGSNFTLKIRSTKLEDSAMYFCASTQGTGEQFFGPGTRLTVL.

This sequence joins TRBV10-1 and TRBJ2-1; weak D call: TRBD1 (6 bases). Germline V gives CDR1 WNHNN, CDR2 SYGVQD (reference sequence). CDR3 length equals 12 residues. The V end lost 4 bases, the J end lost 6 bases, and 7 bases lay between the germline ends. The CDR3 spells CASSGTANEQFF. The CDR3 nucleotides read TGCGCCAGCAGTGGGACAGCCAATGAGCAGTTCTTC.

This clone was counted a single time. The V and J genes are TRBV5-4 and TRBJ2-1; D is possibly TRBD1 (5 bases). Trimming removed 4 bases from V and 6 bases from J, with 8 bases in between. This CDR3 spans 12 amino acids. CDR1 is SGHNT and CDR2 is YYREEE in the germline V gene (reference sequence). This chain's CDR3 is CASSRQSNEQFF. The CDR3 DNA reads as TGTGCCAGCAGCCGACAGTCCAATGAGCAGTTCTTC.

This clone occurred a few times. The chain has TRBV28 and TRBJ1-6, with 7 bases that match TRBD1. Per germline, CDR1 MDHEN and CDR2 SYDVKM. The CDR3 length is 13 residues. V was pared by 10 bases and J by 7 bases, with 7 bases of the junction left unmatched. CDR3 loop: CATIDRDNSPLHF. In nucleotides, the CDR3 is TGTGCCACAATAGACAGGGACAATTCACCCCTCCACTTT.

This chain uses TRBV6-5 with TRBJ2-3; D call uncertain. This CDR3 is built from 14 residues. From germline, CDR1 is MNHEY and CDR2 SVGAGI. With 0 bases removed from V and 2 bases from J, the gap between germline ends came to 6 bases. CDR3 sequence reads: CASSYSQTTDTQYF. CDR3 sequence (DNA): TGTGCCAGCAGTTACTCACAGACCACAGATACGCAGTATTTT.

The V call is TRBV27, the J call TRBJ1-5; the match to TRBD1 covers 7 bases. V was clipped by 6 bases and J by 1 base; unmatched bases: 9. Germline V CDR1 and CDR2: MNHEY, SMNVEV (reference sequence). This CDR3 has 16 residues. CDR3 residues: CASSLTGKGSNQPQHF. In DNA, the CDR3 is TGTGCCAGCAGCTTGACAGGGAAGGGGAGCAATCAGCCCCAGCATTTT.

This rearrangement joins TRBV6-5 to TRBJ1-5; no clear D. Trimming pared 4 bases from V and 4 bases from J, leaving 5 bases between. The CDR3 has 12 amino acids. Germline-derived CDR1 and CDR2 are MNHEY and SVGAGI. This CDR3 is CASSLGNQPQHF. As DNA, the CDR3 is TGTGCCAGCAGTTTAGGGAATCAGCCCCAGCATTTT.

V usage is TRBV29-1 and J usage is TRBJ2-3; weak D call: TRBD1 (5 bases). CDR3 length: 13 amino acids. The V gene's germline CDR1 is SQVTM and CDR2 ANQGSEA. Trimming left V 4 bases short and J 1 base short, with 9 bases between. CDR3 protein: CSVAGSGTDTQYF. The CDR3 region has the DNA TGCAGCGTTGCAGGGTCCGGCACAGATACGCAGTATTTT.

The V call is TRBV30, the J call TRBJ2-7; no definite D call. CDR1 GTSNPN and CDR2 SVGIG come from the germline V gene (reference sequence). V gave up 0 bases and J gave up 0 bases, with 15 bases separating them. The CDR3 is made up of 16 amino acids. This chain's CDR3 is CAWSVLGRKSSYEQYF. CDR3 in DNA: TGTGCCTGGAGTGTACTCGGCCGAAAGAGCTCCTACGAGCAGTACTTC. Full variable domain (missing parts from reference TRBV30 and TRBJ2-7): SQTIHQWPATLVQPVGSPLSLECTVEGTSNPNLYWYRQAAGRGLQLLFYSVGIGQISSEVPQNLSASRPQDRQFILSSKKLLLSDSGFYLCAWSVLGRKSSYEQYFGPGTRLTVT.

Here the CDR3 DNA reads TGTGCCAGCAGTTTCGCTAGCGGGGGCAATGAGCAGTTCTTC. It specifies CASSFASGGNEQFF. This chain links TRBV28 with TRBJ2-1; TRBD2 matches 10 bases. The CDR3 loop spans 14 amino acids. With 3 bases clipped from V and 6 bases from J, the junction kept 2 bases outside the gene matches. Germline-derived CDR1 and CDR2 are MDHEN and SYDVKM.

The V and J genes are TRBV6-5 and TRBJ1-2, with D possibly TRBD1 on 6 matching bases. CDR3 length equals 14 residues. Germline V gene lookup returns CDR1 MNHEY and CDR2 SVGAGI. The V end was cut by 5 bases, the J end by 4 bases, with 14 bases between. The DNA of the CDR3 is TGTGCCAGCAGTCACCCACAGGGAGGCTATGGCTACACCTTC. This sequence encodes CASSHPQGGYGYTF.

The rearrangement uses TRBV5-6 and TRBJ2-5; the match to TRBD1 covers 7 bases. Germline V gives CDR1 SGHDT, CDR2 YYEEEE. The CDR3 sequence is 14 residues long. V lost 3 bases, J lost 9 bases, and 11 bases stayed unmatched. CDR3 nucleotide sequence: TGTGCCAGCAGCTCCACACAGGGGCTCGGGGCCCAGTACTTC. This sequence encodes CASSSTQGLGAQYF.

The sample holds one count of this clone. The CDR3 nucleotides are TGTGCCATCAGCCCCGACATGGGGTATGGCTACACCTTC. It codes for CAISPDMGYGYTF. This sequence joins TRBV10-3 and TRBJ1-2; D uncertain. The V gene's germline CDR1 is ENHRY and CDR2 SYGVKD. Trimming removed 6 bases from V and 5 bases from J, with 13 bases in between. The CDR3 totals 13 residues.

V is TRBV15 and J is TRBJ1-6; 7 bases agree with TRBD1. V gave up 0 bases and J gave up 7 bases; unmatched junction bases: 9. This CDR3 is 17 amino acids long. The germline CDR1 and CDR2 sequences are LNHNV and YYDKDF (reference sequence). Here the CDR3 reads CATSRDPTGTGNSPLHF. CDR3 sequence (DNA): TGTGCCACCAGCAGAGATCCGACAGGGACGGGGAATTCACCCCTCCACTTT.

The chain recombines TRBV4-3 with TRBJ2-5; 7 bases align to TRBD2. V lost 2 bases, J lost 4 bases, and 13 bases stayed unmatched. CDR3 length: 17 amino acids. Germline values: CDR1 LGHNA, CDR2 YSLEER. The CDR3 coding sequence is TGCGCCAGCAGCCAATCCACGGCGGCGGGAGTGGGAGAGACCCAGTACTTC. It yields the protein CASSQSTAAGVGETQYF.

The J gene is TRBJ1-4, the V gene TRBV6-1; 9 bases map to TRBD1. The CDR3 sequence is 15 residues long. CDR1 and CDR2 from the germline V gene are MNHNS and SASEGT. Trimming cost V 1 base and J 8 bases; bases outside gene matches: 5. The CDR3 coding sequence is TGTGCCAGCAGTGAAGACAGGGGGCTCTGGGAAAAACTGTTTTTT. It is translated as CASSEDRGLWEKLFF.

The chain joins TRBV5-4 to TRBJ1-2, with 8 nucleotides matching TRBD1. The CDR3 sequence is 17 residues long. Germline lookup yields CDR1 SGHNT and CDR2 YYREEE (reference sequence). Trimming took 1 base from V and 0 from J; bases not matched to a gene: 8. The CDR3 DNA is TGTGCCAGCAGCTTGCGGCCTCCAGGGGGCTCTAACTATGGCTACACCTTC. Residues: CASSLRPPGGSNYGYTF.

Here the CDR3 reads CASSRLAGGLQETQYF. The CDR3, as DNA: TGCGCCAGCAGCCGGCTAGCGGGGGGACTACAAGAGACCCAGTACTTC. The chain combines TRBV4-1 with TRBJ2-5; 11 nucleotides align to TRBD2. CDR1 MGHRA and CDR2 YSYEKL come from the germline V gene. CDR3 length equals 16 residues. Trimming cost V 4 bases and J 2 bases; bases outside gene matches: 6.

CDR3 sequence (DNA): TGTGCCAGCAGCCCCCAACAGGGCATTGGGGAGCTGTTTTTT. As protein: CASSPQQGIGELFF. This sequence joins TRBV5-8 and TRBJ2-2; a weak D match, TRBD1 (6 bases). The CDR3 loop spans 14 amino acids. V lost 4 bases and J lost 8, with 15 bases in between. Germline CDR1 SGHTS, CDR2 YDEGEE.

The V call is TRBV6-5, the J call TRBJ1-1; 7 nucleotides line up with TRBD1. Germline V gives CDR1 MNHEY, CDR2 SVGAGI. The CDR3 runs 15 residues. J was trimmed by 4 bases and V by 6 bases; bases with no gene match: 11. The CDR3 nucleotides read TGTGCCAGCAGATTACCGGGACAGCCGACCACTGAAGCTTTCTTT. It translates to CASRLPGQPTTEAFF.

The chain combines TRBV15 with TRBJ2-5; D call uncertain. V lost 0 bases, J lost 2 bases, and 4 bases lay in between. The CDR3 extends over 13 amino acids. CDR1 and CDR2 from the germline V gene are LNHNV and YYDKDF (reference sequence). As DNA, the CDR3 is TGTGCCACCAGCAGAGAAGCACAAGAGACCCAGTACTTC. Protein sequence: CATSREAQETQYF.

As DNA, the CDR3 is TGTGCCAGCAGCTACAGCGGGGGGGCTGCAGAGACCCAGTACTTC. As protein: CASSYSGGAAETQYF. The chain employs TRBV7-3 and TRBJ2-5, with 10 bases that match TRBD2. Germline V gene lookup returns CDR1 SGHTA and CDR2 FQGTGA. V shed 4 bases, J shed 4 bases, and the junction held 6 bases outside the gene matches. The CDR3 is made up of 15 amino acids.